This is a list of T cell receptor beta chains from one sample in a study of a mutant IDH1 vaccine in newly diagnosed glioma. These receptors' antigens are unknown. Sequencing was performed with immunoSEQ multiplex PCR; in TCRdb, only in-frame clones are kept and a portion is missing. The table lists approximately 40,000 clones, more than 75% of them singletons. Here the sequenced sample was PBMCs, taken from a glioma patient whose treatment included an IDH1 peptide vaccine. These receptors originate from a man aged 40-49 years with glioma. CDR3s include the opening cysteine and the closing phenylalanine or tryptophan. D genes are given only for firm matches. Some rows have no size entry. The others give once, few or many, or a class for an expanded clone.

D gene	V gene	J gene	clone size	CDR3 protein	CDR3 DNA
NA	TRBV5-5	TRBJ1-4	NA	CASSLAVSFATNEKLFF	TGTGCCAGCAGCTTGGCCGTCTCTTTTGCAACTAATGAAAAACTGTTTTTT
TRBD2	TRBV5-6	TRBJ2-3	once	CASSRGGSGLSDTQYF	TGTGCCAGCAGCCGCGGTGGTAGCGGGTTGTCAGATACGCAGTATTTT
TRBD1	TRBV6-1	TRBJ2-7	NA	CASSETGQSITYEQYF	TGTGCCAGCAGTGAGACAGGGCAATCCATCACCTACGAGCAGTACTTC
NA	TRBV4-1	TRBJ1-4	NA	CASSQQGLLGEKLFF	TGCGCCAGCAGCCAACAGGGGCTATTGGGAGAAAAACTGTTTTTT
NA	TRBV5-6	TRBJ1-4	NA	CASSLDGSRVEKLFF	TGTGCCAGCAGCTTGGACGGGTCGAGGGTTGAAAAACTGTTTTTT
NA	TRBV30	TRBJ2-2	once	CAWRRTSRGGELFF	TGTGCCTGGAGAAGGACTTCCCGAGGCGGGGAGCTGTTTTTT
NA	TRBV5-6	TRBJ1-1	NA	CASSAPGREAFF	TGTGCCAGCAGCGCCCCGGGACGCGAAGCTTTCTTT
TRBD1	TRBV27	TRBJ2-5	once	CASRDRVETQYF	TGTGCCAGCCGGGACAGGGTTGAGACCCAGTACTTC
TRBD1	TRBV7-9	TRBJ1-4	NA	CASSLGQGPEKLFF	TGTGCCAGCAGCTTAGGACAGGGACCTGAAAAACTGTTTTTT
NA	TRBV29-1	TRBJ1-1	NA	CSVAGQMNTEAFF	TGCAGCGTTGCTGGACAGATGAACACTGAAGCTTTCTTT
TRBD1	TRBV18	TRBJ1-2	NA	CASSPTGGDYGYTF	TGTGCCAGCTCTCCGACAGGGGGCGACTATGGCTACACCTTC
NA	TRBV5-6	TRBJ1-5	NA	CAKSLLCGNSNQPQHF	TGTGCCAAGAGCCTCCTTTGTGGTAATAGCAATCAGCCCCAGCATTTT
TRBD1	TRBV14	TRBJ2-5	NA	CASSQEGVRGRLETQYF	TGTGCCAGCAGCCAAGAAGGCGTGAGGGGGCGCCTAGAGACCCAGTACTTC
TRBD2	TRBV5-1	TRBJ2-5	NA	CASSLGGGETQYF	TGCGCCAGCAGCTTGGGCGGGGGTGAGACCCAGTACTTC
TRBD1	TRBV5-1	TRBJ2-7	NA	CASSQGTGGHAQYF	TGCGCCAGCAGCCAGGGGACAGGAGGGCATGCGCAGTACTTC
NA	TRBV12-5	TRBJ2-7	once	CASGLRAGGPYEQYF	TGTGCTAGTGGCCTAAGGGCGGGCGGCCCCTACGAGCAGTACTTC
NA	TRBV5-1	TRBJ2-3	NA	CASSFLGLPSTDTQYF	TGCGCCAGCAGCTTTCTAGGGCTCCCTAGCACAGATACGCAGTATTTT
NA	TRBV7-6	TRBJ2-2	NA	CASSDTGQNTGELFF	TGTGCCAGCAGTGATACAGGACAGAACACCGGGGAGCTGTTTTTT
TRBD1	TRBV29-1	TRBJ1-4	NA	CSGGQGSDEKLFF	TGCAGCGGTGGACAGGGCTCTGACGAAAAACTGTTTTTT
NA	TRBV19	TRBJ2-3	once	CASSTINADTQYF	TGTGCCAGTAGTACCATCAACGCAGATACGCAGTATTTT
NA	TRBV7-9	TRBJ2-2	NA	CASGRDTGELFF	TGTGCCAGCGGCAGAGACACCGGGGAGCTGTTTTTT
TRBD1	TRBV19	TRBJ1-2	few	CASSASGTESNYGYTF	TGTGCCAGTAGCGCCTCCGGGACAGAAAGTAACTATGGCTACACCTTC
NA	TRBV27	TRBJ1-6	NA	CASSRDRWNSPLHF	TGTGCCAGCAGTCGGGACCGTTGGAATTCACCCCTCCACTTT
NA	TRBV14	TRBJ1-2	NA	CASSQDTFNGYTF	TGTGCCAGCAGCCAAGACACCTTTAATGGCTACACCTTC